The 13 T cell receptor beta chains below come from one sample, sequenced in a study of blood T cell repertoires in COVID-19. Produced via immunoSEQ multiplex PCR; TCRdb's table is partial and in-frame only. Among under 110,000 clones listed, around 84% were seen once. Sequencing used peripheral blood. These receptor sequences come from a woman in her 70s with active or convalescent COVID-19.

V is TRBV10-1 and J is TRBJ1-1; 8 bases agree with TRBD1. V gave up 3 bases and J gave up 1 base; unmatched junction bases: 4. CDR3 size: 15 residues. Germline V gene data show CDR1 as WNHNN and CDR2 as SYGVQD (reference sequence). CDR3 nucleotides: TGCGCCAGCAGTGACGCCGGGACAGGGAACACTGAAGCTTTCTTT. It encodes CASSDAGTGNTEAFF.

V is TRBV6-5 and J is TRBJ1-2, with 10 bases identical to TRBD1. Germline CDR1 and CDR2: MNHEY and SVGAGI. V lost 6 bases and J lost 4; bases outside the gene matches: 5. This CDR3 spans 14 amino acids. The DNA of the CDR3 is TGTGCCAGCAGCCCCGGACAGGGGGGCTATGGCTACACCTTC. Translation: CASSPGQGGYGYTF.

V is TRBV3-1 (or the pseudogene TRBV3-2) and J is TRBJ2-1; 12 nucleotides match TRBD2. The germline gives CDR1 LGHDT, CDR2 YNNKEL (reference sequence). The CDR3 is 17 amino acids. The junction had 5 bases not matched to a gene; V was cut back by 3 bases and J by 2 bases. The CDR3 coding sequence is TGTGCCAGCAGCCAGAAGCCTAGCGGGAGGGCCTACAATGAGCAGTTCTTC. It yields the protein CASSQKPSGRAYNEQFF.

CDR3 region: CASSYQQGIGTIEKLFF. DNA for the CDR3: TGTGCCAGCAGCTACCAACAGGGGATCGGCACGATAGAAAAACTGTTTTTT. This chain connects TRBV14 to TRBJ1-4; 7 bases agree with TRBD1. The CDR3 covers 17 residues. The V segment lost 5 bases and the J segment 8 bases; nucleotides outside the gene matches: 17. Germline V gives CDR1 SGHDN, CDR2 FVKESK.

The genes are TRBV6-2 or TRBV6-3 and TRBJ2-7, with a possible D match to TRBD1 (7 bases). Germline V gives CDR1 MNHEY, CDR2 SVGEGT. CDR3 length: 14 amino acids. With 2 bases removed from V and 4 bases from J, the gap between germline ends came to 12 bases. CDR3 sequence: CASSYGGGAYEQYF. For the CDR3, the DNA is TGTGCCAGCAGTTACGGAGGGGGCGCATACGAGCAGTACTTC.

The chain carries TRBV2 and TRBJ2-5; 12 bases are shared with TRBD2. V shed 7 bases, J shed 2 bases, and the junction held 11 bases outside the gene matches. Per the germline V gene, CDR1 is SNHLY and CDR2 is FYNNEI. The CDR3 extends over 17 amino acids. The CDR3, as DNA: TGTGCCAGCAACACGAGACTAGCGGGGGAAGGGCAAGAGACCCAGTACTTC. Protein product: CASNTRLAGEGQETQYF. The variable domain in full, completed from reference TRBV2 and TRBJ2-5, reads EPEVTQTPSHQVTQMGQEVILRCVPISNHLYFYWYRQILGQKVEFLVSFYNNEISEKSEIFDDQFSVERPDGSNFTLKIRSTKLEDSAMYFCASNTRLAGEGQETQYFGPGTRLLVL.

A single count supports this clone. The CDR3 DNA sequence: TGCAGCGTTGAAGATCCAGGGATGGATGCAACTAATGAAAAACTGTTTTTT. This gives the protein CSVEDPGMDATNEKLFF. The chain uses TRBV29-1 and TRBJ1-4; perhaps TRBD1 as D (5 bases). Trimming removed 0 bases from V and 0 bases from J, with 14 bases in between. The germline CDR1 and CDR2 sequences are SQVTM and ANQGSEA. The CDR3 length is 17 residues.

CDR3 coding DNA: TGTGCCAGCAGGATAGACACGCGCGAAAAACTGTTTTTT. Amino acids: CASRIDTREKLFF. V is TRBV2 and J is TRBJ1-4, with D unclear. CDR1 and CDR2 (germline): SNHLY, FYNNEI. The CDR3 totals 13 residues. V lost 6 bases and J 8 bases, leaving 13 bases between the germline ends.

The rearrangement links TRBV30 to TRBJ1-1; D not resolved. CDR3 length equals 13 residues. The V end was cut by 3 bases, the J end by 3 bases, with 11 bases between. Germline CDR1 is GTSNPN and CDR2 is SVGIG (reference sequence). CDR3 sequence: CAWRMAADTEAFF. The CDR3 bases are TGTGCCTGGAGAATGGCGGCCGACACTGAAGCTTTCTTT.

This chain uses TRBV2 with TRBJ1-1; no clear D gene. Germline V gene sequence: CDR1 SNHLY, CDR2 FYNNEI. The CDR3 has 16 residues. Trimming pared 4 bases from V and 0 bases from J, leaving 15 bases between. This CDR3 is CASSGEGLGLNTEAFF. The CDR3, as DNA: TGTGCCAGCAGTGGCGAGGGTCTAGGGTTGAACACTGAAGCTTTCTTT.

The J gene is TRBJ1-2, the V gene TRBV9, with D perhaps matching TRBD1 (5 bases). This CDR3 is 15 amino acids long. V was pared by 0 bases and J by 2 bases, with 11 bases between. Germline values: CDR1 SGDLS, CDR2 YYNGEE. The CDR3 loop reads CASSVGGILNYGYTF. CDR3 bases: TGTGCCAGCAGCGTAGGGGGCATCCTCAACTATGGCTACACCTTC. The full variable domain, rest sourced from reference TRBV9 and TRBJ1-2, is DSGVTQTPKHLITATGQRVTLRCSPRSGDLSVYWYQQSLDQGLQFLIQYYNGEERAKGNILERFSAQQFPDLHSELNLSSLELGDSALYFCASSVGGILNYGYTFGSGTRLTVV.

The CDR3: CASSGAQGGNTEAFF. Written as DNA, the CDR3 is TGTGCCAGCAGCGGGGCGCAGGGAGGGAACACTGAAGCTTTCTTT. This rearrangement joins TRBV5-4 to TRBJ1-1, with D perhaps matching TRBD1 (5 bases). The CDR3 spans 15 residues. Between the trimmed V and J ends, which lost 4 bases and 1 base, there was a span of 14 bases. CDR1 is SGHNT, CDR2 YYREEE, per germline (reference sequence).

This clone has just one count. Here the CDR3 reads CASSGGTNYGYTF. DNA of the CDR3: TGTGCCAGCAGCGGCGGGACTAACTATGGCTACACCTTC. V and J are TRBV6-5 and TRBJ1-2; no reliable D call. Germline assignment: CDR1 MNHEY and CDR2 SVGAGI. V shed 6 bases and J shed 0 bases, with 8 bases lying between them. This CDR3 region has 13 residues.